The rows below give T cell receptor beta chains drawn from one sample of a study of siplizumab effects on memory and regulatory T cells. Profiled with immunoSEQ multiplex PCR; TCRdb holds only in-frame clones, not every one. This table holds some 100,000 clones, about 91% found once. The sequenced material came from Tregs sorted from blood. Every receptor here comes from a human donor in good health. Both conserved end residues are part of each CDR3. Each record gives: D gene, V gene, clone size, J gene, CDR3 protein, CDR3 DNA. The D gene is left open where the match is weak. Where a row states a size, it is once, few, many or the class of an expanded clone; other rows omit it.

d_gene: NA
v_gene: TRBV9
abundance: NA
j_gene: TRBJ2-7
CDR3aa: CASSDRDKGHEQYF
CDR3nt: TGTGCCAGCAGCGACCGGGACAAGGGTCACGAGCAGTACTTC

d_gene: NA
v_gene: TRBV7-9
abundance: NA
j_gene: TRBJ2-3
CDR3aa: CASSPRLERDTQYF
CDR3nt: TGTGCCAGCAGCCCGAGACTAGAAAGAGATACGCAGTATTTT

d_gene: NA
v_gene: TRBV19
abundance: NA
j_gene: TRBJ1-5
CDR3aa: CASTPGLHSNQPQHF
CDR3nt: TGTGCCAGTACCCCAGGACTTCATAGCAATCAGCCCCAGCATTTT

d_gene: TRBD1
v_gene: TRBV4-1
abundance: many
j_gene: TRBJ1-6
CDR3aa: CASSQDQFGTGRSPLHF
CDR3nt: TGCGCCAGCAGCCAAGATCAATTCGGGACAGGGCGCTCACCCCTCCACTTT

d_gene: NA
v_gene: TRBV5-4
abundance: NA
j_gene: TRBJ1-4
CDR3aa: CASSFEGTNEKLFF
CDR3nt: TGTGCCAGCAGCTTTGAGGGAACCAATGAAAAACTGTTTTTT

d_gene: NA
v_gene: TRBV19
abundance: NA
j_gene: TRBJ2-7
CDR3aa: CASRPGQWDQQYF
CDR3nt: TGTGCCAGTAGACCTGGACAGTGGGATCAGCAGTACTTC

d_gene: TRBD2
v_gene: TRBV27
abundance: NA
j_gene: TRBJ2-1
CDR3aa: CASSLAGGVLSEQFF
CDR3nt: TGTGCCAGCAGTTTAGCGGGAGGGGTTTTAAGTGAGCAGTTCTTC

d_gene: TRBD2
v_gene: TRBV28
abundance: NA
j_gene: TRBJ2-7
CDR3aa: CASKRGGDYEQYF
CDR3nt: TGTGCCAGCAAGCGGGGGGGCGACTACGAGCAGTACTTC

d_gene: NA
v_gene: TRBV6-1
abundance: NA
j_gene: TRBJ2-1
CDR3aa: CASSERYSGFGQDEQFF
CDR3nt: TGTGCCAGCAGTGAAAGATATAGCGGTTTTGGGCAGGATGAGCAGTTCTTC

d_gene: TRBD2
v_gene: TRBV7-2
abundance: NA
j_gene: TRBJ2-5
CDR3aa: CASSLDLAGGRRETQYF
CDR3nt: TGTGCCAGCAGCTTAGATCTCGCGGGAGGGCGTCGGGAGACCCAGTACTTC

d_gene: TRBD2
v_gene: TRBV2
abundance: NA
j_gene: TRBJ2-7
CDR3aa: CASSGSRAGGYEQYF
CDR3nt: TGTGCCAGCAGTGGGAGTAGGGCGGGGGGCTACGAGCAGTACTTC

d_gene: NA
v_gene: TRBV7-9
abundance: NA
j_gene: TRBJ2-7
CDR3aa: CASSAETDGSYEQYF
CDR3nt: TGTGCCAGCAGCGCGGAGACAGACGGATCCTACGAGCAGTACTTC

d_gene: NA
v_gene: TRBV6-1
abundance: NA
j_gene: TRBJ2-5
CDR3aa: CASSRRPETQYF
CDR3nt: TGTGCCAGCAGTCGGCGTCCCGAGACCCAGTACTTC

d_gene: TRBD2
v_gene: TRBV5-1
abundance: NA
j_gene: TRBJ2-7
CDR3aa: CASSLVFRTSGSNEQYF
CDR3nt: TGCGCCAGCAGCTTGGTATTCCGGACTAGCGGGAGTAACGAGCAGTACTTC

d_gene: NA
v_gene: TRBV11-2
abundance: NA
j_gene: TRBJ1-5
CDR3aa: CASSLDYNQPQHF
CDR3nt: TGTGCCAGCAGCTTAGATTACAATCAGCCCCAGCATTTT

d_gene: NA
v_gene: TRBV2
abundance: NA
j_gene: TRBJ2-1
CDR3aa: CASSERQYNEQFF
CDR3nt: TGTGCCAGCAGTGAACGCCAGTACAATGAGCAGTTCTTC

d_gene: NA
v_gene: TRBV19
abundance: NA
j_gene: TRBJ2-2
CDR3aa: CANSSGEGNTGELFF
CDR3nt: TGTGCCAATTCATCGGGAGAGGGGAACACCGGGGAGCTGTTTTTT

d_gene: NA
v_gene: TRBV5-8
abundance: NA
j_gene: TRBJ2-1
CDR3aa: CASSPDGERVRSYNEQFF
CDR3nt: TGTGCCAGCAGCCCCGACGGGGAGAGAGTACGATCCTACAATGAGCAGTTCTTC

d_gene: NA
v_gene: TRBV7-9
abundance: NA
j_gene: TRBJ1-1
CDR3aa: CASSFLNTEAFF
CDR3nt: TGTGCCAGCAGCTTCCTGAACACTGAAGCTTTCTTT

d_gene: TRBD2
v_gene: TRBV7-6
abundance: NA
j_gene: TRBJ2-1
CDR3aa: CASSLELAANEQFF
CDR3nt: TGTGCCAGCAGCTTAGAACTAGCGGCCAATGAGCAGTTCTTC

d_gene: TRBD2
v_gene: TRBV7-9
abundance: NA
j_gene: TRBJ2-3
CDR3aa: CASSKGPGLAGGGQYF
CDR3nt: TGTGCCAGCAGCAAGGGACCGGGACTAGCGGGAGGCGGGCAGTATTTT

d_gene: NA
v_gene: TRBV12-5
abundance: NA
j_gene: TRBJ2-7
CDR3aa: CASGFEALREQYF
CDR3nt: TGTGCTAGTGGTTTTGAAGCTCTTCGCGAGCAGTACTTC

d_gene: NA
v_gene: TRBV2
abundance: NA
j_gene: TRBJ1-5
CDR3aa: CASRGTSNQPQHF
CDR3nt: TGTGCCAGCAGGGGGACCTCAAATCAGCCCCAGCATTTT

d_gene: TRBD1
v_gene: TRBV6-6
abundance: NA
j_gene: TRBJ2-4
CDR3aa: CASKTRGLAKNIQYF
CDR3nt: TGTGCCAGCAAGACCAGGGGGCTGGCCAAAAACATTCAGTACTTC

d_gene: NA
v_gene: TRBV5-1
abundance: NA
j_gene: TRBJ2-5
CDR3aa: CASSLMGGPQETQYF
CDR3nt: TGCGCCAGCAGCTTGATGGGCGGGCCACAAGAGACCCAGTACTTC

d_gene: TRBD2
v_gene: TRBV7-9
abundance: NA
j_gene: TRBJ2-7
CDR3aa: CASSLVYSSGSPIYEQYF
CDR3nt: TGTGCCAGCAGCTTAGTTTATAGTAGCGGGAGCCCTATCTACGAGCAGTACTTC

d_gene: NA
v_gene: TRBV5-1
abundance: few
j_gene: TRBJ1-1
CDR3aa: CASSLAGAGMNTEAFF
CDR3nt: TGCGCCAGCAGCTTGGCAGGGGCCGGTATGAACACTGAAGCTTTCTTT

d_gene: NA
v_gene: TRBV2
abundance: NA
j_gene: TRBJ1-4
CDR3aa: CASTEGPGKLFF
CDR3nt: TGTGCCAGCACCGAGGGGCCGGGAAAACTGTTTTTT

d_gene: TRBD2
v_gene: TRBV5-6
abundance: NA
j_gene: TRBJ2-1
CDR3aa: CASSAGLAGISNEQFF
CDR3nt: TGTGCCAGCAGCGCGGGACTAGCGGGAATAAGCAATGAGCAGTTCTTC

d_gene: TRBD2
v_gene: TRBV4-1
abundance: NA
j_gene: TRBJ2-3
CDR3aa: CASSRGLAGPPDTQYF
CDR3nt: TGCGCCAGCAGCCGCGGACTAGCGGGGCCCCCGGATACGCAGTATTTT

d_gene: TRBD1
v_gene: TRBV6-6
abundance: few
j_gene: TRBJ2-5
CDR3aa: CASRKEYNRGQETQYF
CDR3nt: TGTGCCAGCCGCAAAGAATATAACAGGGGACAAGAGACCCAGTACTTC

d_gene: NA
v_gene: TRBV27
abundance: once
j_gene: TRBJ2-7
CDR3aa: CASSPIGGSYEQYF
CDR3nt: TGTGCCAGCAGTCCAATTGGGGGCTCCTACGAGCAGTACTTC

d_gene: TRBD1
v_gene: TRBV6-5
abundance: NA
j_gene: TRBJ2-3
CDR3aa: CASSYQGDRVTDTQYF
CDR3nt: TGTGCCAGCAGTTACCAGGGGGACAGGGTCACAGATACGCAGTATTTT

d_gene: NA
v_gene: TRBV27
abundance: once
j_gene: TRBJ2-7
CDR3aa: CASSPRRSYEQYF
CDR3nt: TGTGCCAGCAGTCCCCGGAGAAGCTACGAGCAGTACTTC

d_gene: NA
v_gene: TRBV5-6
abundance: NA
j_gene: TRBJ2-5
CDR3aa: CASSLGLMTGRETQYF
CDR3nt: TGTGCCAGCAGCTTGGGACTGATGACAGGGAGGGAGACCCAGTACTTC

d_gene: NA
v_gene: TRBV4-1
abundance: NA
j_gene: TRBJ2-2
CDR3aa: CASSQPAPGTGELFF
CDR3nt: TGCGCCAGCAGCCAACCCGCCCCAGGTACCGGGGAGCTGTTTTTT

d_gene: NA
v_gene: TRBV6-6
abundance: NA
j_gene: TRBJ1-1
CDR3aa: CASSETPGLNTEAFF
CDR3nt: TGTGCCAGCAGCGAAACTCCGGGACTTAACACTGAAGCTTTCTTT

d_gene: TRBD1
v_gene: TRBV5-1
abundance: once
j_gene: TRBJ2-7
CDR3aa: CASSLKLTGPQGEQYF
CDR3nt: TGCGCCAGCAGCTTGAAGCTGACAGGGCCTCAGGGGGAGCAGTACTTC

d_gene: NA
v_gene: TRBV9
abundance: once
j_gene: TRBJ2-5
CDR3aa: CASSPQETQYF
CDR3nt: TGTGCCAGCAGCCCACAAGAGACCCAGTACTTC

d_gene: TRBD2
v_gene: TRBV6-1
abundance: NA
j_gene: TRBJ2-3
CDR3aa: CASSEIAGRADTQYF
CDR3nt: TGTGCCAGCAGTGAGATAGCGGGAAGGGCAGATACGCAGTATTTT

d_gene: TRBD1
v_gene: TRBV19
abundance: NA
j_gene: TRBJ1-5
CDR3aa: CASSIDPFNRGRNQPQHF
CDR3nt: TGTGCCAGTAGTATAGATCCGTTTAACAGGGGGCGCAATCAGCCCCAGCATTTT

d_gene: NA
v_gene: TRBV14
abundance: NA
j_gene: TRBJ2-7
CDR3aa: CASSQGALEHYEQYF
CDR3nt: TGTGCCAGCAGCCAAGGAGCGCTAGAGCACTACGAGCAGTACTTC

d_gene: TRBD1
v_gene: TRBV19
abundance: NA
j_gene: TRBJ1-4
CDR3aa: CASNTGTGVFTNEKLFF
CDR3nt: TGTGCCAGTAACACCGGGACAGGGGTGTTTACTAATGAAAAACTGTTTTTT

d_gene: NA
v_gene: TRBV28
abundance: NA
j_gene: TRBJ1-5
CDR3aa: CASSATDYSNQPQHF
CDR3nt: TGTGCCAGCAGTGCGACAGACTATAGCAATCAGCCCCAGCATTTT

d_gene: TRBD1
v_gene: TRBV28
abundance: NA
j_gene: TRBJ2-7
CDR3aa: CASSFGQGWLGQYF
CDR3nt: TGTGCCAGCAGCTTTGGACAGGGCTGGTTGGGGCAGTACTTC

d_gene: NA
v_gene: TRBV15
abundance: NA
j_gene: TRBJ2-2
CDR3aa: CATSGGQNTGELFF
CDR3nt: TGTGCCACCAGCGGAGGACAAAACACCGGGGAGCTGTTTTTT

d_gene: NA
v_gene: TRBV5-5
abundance: NA
j_gene: TRBJ1-5
CDR3aa: CASSFLSDSNQPQHF
CDR3nt: TGTGCCAGCAGCTTCCTTAGTGATAGCAATCAGCCCCAGCATTTT

d_gene: NA
v_gene: TRBV6-5
abundance: NA
j_gene: TRBJ2-2
CDR3aa: CASSFELPNTGELFF
CDR3nt: TGTGCCAGCAGTTTCGAACTCCCGAACACCGGGGAGCTGTTTTTT

d_gene: NA
v_gene: TRBV5-4
abundance: NA
j_gene: TRBJ1-3
CDR3aa: CASSLGAQGSGNTIYF
CDR3nt: TGTGCCAGCAGCTTGGGGGCGCAGGGGTCTGGAAACACCATATATTTT

d_gene: TRBD1
v_gene: TRBV5-1
abundance: NA
j_gene: TRBJ2-2
CDR3aa: CASSDTPGQGATGELFF
CDR3nt: TGCGCCAGCAGCGACACCCCGGGACAGGGGGCCACCGGGGAGCTGTTTTTT

d_gene: NA
v_gene: TRBV6-1
abundance: NA
j_gene: TRBJ2-7
CDR3aa: CASSEMSGSYEQYF
CDR3nt: TGTGCCAGCAGTGAAATGAGCGGGTCGTACGAGCAGTACTTC